The subject of this entry is one TCR beta chain. The antigen is not known. The V and J ends lost 3 bases and 3 bases respectively, with 8 bases between them. The CDR3 is 13 amino acids. Germline CDR1 is SGHVS and CDR2 is FQNEAQ. The study ran its PCR with 60 Vbeta and 13 Jbeta primers. Sequenced by immunoSEQ multiplex PCR; TCRdb stores in-frame clones only, minus some. Of around 90,000 clones listed, about two thirds are singletons. The data are from a study of cytomegalovirus exposure and HLA in healthy donors. Study summary: About 85 million unique TCR sequences came from HLA-typed donors in an early release. Of all 400 or so donors who were genotyped, roughly 83% belonged to the Caucasian-associated ancestry cluster.

Study outcomes and limitations: Several top significant clusters appeared, in a later analysis, to be linked to common viral pathogens.

The sequence was obtained from a boy between 10 and 17 years old in good health and CMV-seropositive. The specimen was PBMCs. J is TRBJ1-1 and V is TRBV7-8; a possible D gene is TRBD1 (5 bases). The CDR3 here is CASSFGGDTEAFF. The DNA for the CDR3 is TGTGCCAGCAGCTTCGGGGGTGACACTGAAGCTTTCTTT.